The clone carrying this T cell receptor beta chain has at least ten counts. Its cognate antigen is unknown. Beta-chain TCR CDR3 regions were amplified from RNA transcripts. After a first-round RT-PCR with HTBI primers, a second-round multiplex PCR was run. From the multiplex PCR reads, TCRdb called clonotypes with MiXCR, one entry per CDR3 protein. The sample consists of about 700,000 distinct CDR3 sequences, around 40% of them appearing once. These data come from a study of Graves' ophthalmopathy and Graves' hyperthyroidism. The germline gives CDR1 SNHLY, CDR2 FYNNEI. Trimming pared 6 bases from V and 0 bases from J, leaving 11 bases between. The CDR3 sequence is 14 residues long. Clinical symptoms and serum thyroxine were used for diagnosis; TRAb, thyroid ultrasound and orbital computed tomography were also relied on. Regarding the study as a whole: Between ophthalmopathy and stable hyperthyroidism, a 13-signature model drew a separation with about 85% sensitivity and approximately 81% specificity. It was with about 68% sensitivity and around 72% specificity that the model predicted ophthalmopathy progression.

The rearrangement joins TRBV2 to TRBJ1-1; a weak D match, TRBD1 (6 bases). Sample: peripheral blood. The receptor's source is an adult man with Graves' ophthalmopathy. DNA of the CDR3: TGTGCCAGCAGAGGGACACCGATGAACACTGAAGCTTTCTTT. This translates into CASRGTPMNTEAFF.